This TCR beta chain was recovered during a study of cytomegalovirus exposure and HLA in healthy donors. The PCR employed 60 Vbeta primers together with 13 Jbeta primers. TCRdb's table, derived via immunoSEQ multiplex PCR, lists solely in-frame clones and lacks some. The table lists 95,000 to 150,000 clones, about three fifths of them singletons. Per germline, CDR1 GTSNPN and CDR2 SVGIG (reference sequence). V was clipped by 5 bases and J by 4 bases, with 17 bases between them. This CDR3 contains 14 residues. Sequenced material: PBMCs. The chain carries TRBV30 and TRBJ1-1; unclear D gene. The clonotype originates from a woman between 40 and 55 years old in good health and CMV-seropositive. CDR3 residues: CAWGEPPGGTEAFF. CDR3 coding DNA: TGTGCCTGGGGCGAGCCACCAGGTGGCACTGAAGCTTTCTTT.